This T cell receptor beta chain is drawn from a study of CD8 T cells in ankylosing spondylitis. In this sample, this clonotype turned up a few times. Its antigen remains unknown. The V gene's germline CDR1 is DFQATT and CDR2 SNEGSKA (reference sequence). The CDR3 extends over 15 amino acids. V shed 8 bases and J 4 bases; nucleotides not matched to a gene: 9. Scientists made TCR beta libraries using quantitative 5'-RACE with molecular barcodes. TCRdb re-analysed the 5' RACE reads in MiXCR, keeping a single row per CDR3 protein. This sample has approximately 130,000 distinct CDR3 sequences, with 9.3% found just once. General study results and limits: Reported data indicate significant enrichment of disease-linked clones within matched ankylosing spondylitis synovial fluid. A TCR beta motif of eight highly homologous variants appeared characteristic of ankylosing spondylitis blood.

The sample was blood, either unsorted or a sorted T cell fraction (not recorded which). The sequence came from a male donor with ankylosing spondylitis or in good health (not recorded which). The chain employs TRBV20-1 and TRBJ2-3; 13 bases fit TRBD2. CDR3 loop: CSSPRLAGGPDTQYF. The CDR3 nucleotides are TGCAGTTCTCCGCGACTAGCGGGAGGCCCAGATACGCAGTATTTT.